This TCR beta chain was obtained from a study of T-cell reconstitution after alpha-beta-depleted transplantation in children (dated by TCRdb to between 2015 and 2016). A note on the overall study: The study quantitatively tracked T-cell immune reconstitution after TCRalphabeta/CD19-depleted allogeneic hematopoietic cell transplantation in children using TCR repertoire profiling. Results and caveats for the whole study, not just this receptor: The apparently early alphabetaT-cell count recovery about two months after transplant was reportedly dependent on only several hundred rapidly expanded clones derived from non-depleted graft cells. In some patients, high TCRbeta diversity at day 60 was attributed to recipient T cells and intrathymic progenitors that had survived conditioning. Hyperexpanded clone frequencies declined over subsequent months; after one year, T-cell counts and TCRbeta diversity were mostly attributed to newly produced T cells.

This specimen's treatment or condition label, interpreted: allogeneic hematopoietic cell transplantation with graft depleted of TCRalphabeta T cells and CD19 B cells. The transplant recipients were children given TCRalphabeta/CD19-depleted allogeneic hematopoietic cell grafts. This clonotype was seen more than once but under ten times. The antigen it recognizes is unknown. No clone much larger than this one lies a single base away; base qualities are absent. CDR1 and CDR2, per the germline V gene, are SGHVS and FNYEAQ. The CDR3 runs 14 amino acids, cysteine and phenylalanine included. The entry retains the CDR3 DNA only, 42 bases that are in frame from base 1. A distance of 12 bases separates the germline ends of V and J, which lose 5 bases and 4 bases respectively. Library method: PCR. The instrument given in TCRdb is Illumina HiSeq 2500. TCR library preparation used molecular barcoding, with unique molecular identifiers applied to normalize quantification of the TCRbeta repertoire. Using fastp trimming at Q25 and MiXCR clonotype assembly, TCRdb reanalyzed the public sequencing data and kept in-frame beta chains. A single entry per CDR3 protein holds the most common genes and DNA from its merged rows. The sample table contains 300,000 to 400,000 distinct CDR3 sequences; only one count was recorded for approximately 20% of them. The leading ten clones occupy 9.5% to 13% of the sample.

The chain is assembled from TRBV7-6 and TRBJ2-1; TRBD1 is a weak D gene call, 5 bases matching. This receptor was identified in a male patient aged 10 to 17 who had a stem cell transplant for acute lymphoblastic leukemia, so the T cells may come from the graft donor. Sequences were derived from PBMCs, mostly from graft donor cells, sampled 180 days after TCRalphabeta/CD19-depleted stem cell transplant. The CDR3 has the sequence CASSISSGYNEQFF. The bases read TGTGCCAGCAGCATTAGCTCAGGGTACAATGAGCAGTTCTTC.